This TCR beta chain was found in a study of regulatory T cells in long-lasting Graves disease. Building of the TCR beta libraries involved iRepertoire HTBI primers and Arm-PCR of CDR3 regions. From the multiplex PCR reads, TCRdb called clonotypes with MiXCR, one entry per CDR3 protein. Of roughly 500,000 distinct CDR3 sequences listed, less than 15% were seen once; the top ten hold more than 15%. Regarding time point: newly diagnosed GD, antithyroid drugs for less than 3 months. PBMC RNA was the source of the TCR library. This same sample was also part of a study on T cells in Graves' hyperthyroidism and ophthalmopathy. That work states: The model made its ophthalmopathy prediction, and onset followed a median 6.5 months later.

Sequencing used peripheral blood mononuclear cells (PBMCs), obtained at new diagnosis, from a patient treated with antithyroid drugs. This TCR was recovered from a woman aged 45-59 years with Graves disease.

The CDR3: CASSLGSGVREEQYF. CDR3 sequence (DNA): TGTGCCAGCAGCTTAGGGTCAGGGGTTCGGGAGGAGCAGTACTTC. V and J are TRBV7-6 and TRBJ2-7; either TRBD1 or TRBD2 may fit D (6 bases each). CDR1 SGHVS and CDR2 FNYEAQ come from the germline V gene. The CDR3 contains 15 residues. V was trimmed by 1 base and J by 7 bases, leaving 17 bases between them.